This TCR beta chain was captured by sequencing in a study of blood T cell repertoires in COVID-19 (dated by TCRdb to the early 2020s). Regarding the study in general: Samples covering the acute and convalescent phases of COVID-19 were provided by collaborators in the United States, Italy and Spain. The prospective study material was composed of cDNA or gDNA derived from T cells, B-cell-depleted T cells, or PBMCs. Samples came from the ongoing ImmuneRACE study (first 160 participants) plus 1,254 subjects from 6 global collaborators. Where available, HLA class I and class II types were obtained from metadata supplied by the sample provider rather than from assay-based typing. A freely available public database, intended as a resource for researchers studying the immune response to SARS-CoV-2, is where the repertoires were released. The dataset comprised deeply sampled blood TCRbeta repertoires from subjects exposed to, actively infected with, or recovered from COVID-19. A de-identified subject ID, COVID-19 status, age in years and sex were almost always included in the sample metadata.

Participants in the prospective study were aged roughly 18 to 90 years, lived in 20 to 25 United States geographic areas, and enrolled through a virtual design. In the prospective study, participants were assigned to cohorts based on the clinical history participants reported in a screening survey and a study questionnaire. Each participant in the prospective study had whole blood, serum and a nasopharyngeal or oropharyngeal swab collected by mobile phlebotomists. Over an approximately 2-month period, participants in the prospective study had the option of providing additional blood draws and questionnaires. Before DNA extraction, blood samples from the prospective study were shipped at room temperature or frozen. TCRbeta CDR3 regions were amplified from genomic DNA using the immunoSEQ Assay, a bias-controlled multiplex PCR. Processing in the source paper ran as follows. The number of nucleated cells in each sample was estimated from the amplification of reference gene primers within the assay. To quantify the absolute abundance of each unique TCRbeta CDR3 rearrangement, sequence reads were collapsed and filtered. For each sample, productive Simpson clonality was calculated by taking the square root of Simpson's diversity index across productive rearrangements. TCRdb retrieved this table from immuneACCESS and kept in-frame rearrangements only. Not all clones are present; in checked studies, unresolved V genes account for under half, and no reason is known for the remainder. Clone size and V and J calls were adopted from that table, with D and trimming inferred from the DNA. This sample has 100,000 to 150,000 clones in its table, and around 80% of those were observed once. The ten largest account for 2% to 2.5% of the sample.

The CDR3 starts with the cysteine, ends with the phenylalanine, and has 14 residues. Only the CDR3 DNA stays, 42 bases, in frame from base 1. Trimming takes 2 bases from V and 10 bases from J, and the germline ends sit 18 bases apart. Per the germline V gene, SGHRS is the CDR1 and YFSETQ is the CDR2. On this clone: Its cognate antigen has yet to be identified. One base away there is no much larger clone; base qualities are not given.

The study at large found these results: The amount of clinical and demographic metadata varied by source and participant and was provided uncurated.

The chain links TRBV5-1 with TRBJ1-2, with no D gene named confidently. The sequence was obtained from a man in his forties with acute COVID-19. Sequencing was done on a sample of PBMCs or T cells enriched from blood (not recorded which). The DNA reads TGCGCCAGCAGCTTAGGAGCCGGGAAGAGAGACTACACCTTC. Translation gives CASSLGAGKRDYTF.